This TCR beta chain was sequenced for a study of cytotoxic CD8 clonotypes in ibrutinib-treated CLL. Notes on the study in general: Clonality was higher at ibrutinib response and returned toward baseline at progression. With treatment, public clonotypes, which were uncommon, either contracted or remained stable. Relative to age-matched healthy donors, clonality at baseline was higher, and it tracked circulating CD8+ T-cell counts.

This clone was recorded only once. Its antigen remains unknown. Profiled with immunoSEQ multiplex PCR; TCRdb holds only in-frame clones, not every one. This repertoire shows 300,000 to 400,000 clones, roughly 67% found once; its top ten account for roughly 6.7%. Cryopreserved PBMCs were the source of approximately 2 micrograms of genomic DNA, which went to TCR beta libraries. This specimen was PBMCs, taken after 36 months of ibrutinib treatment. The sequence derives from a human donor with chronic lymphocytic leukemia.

CDR3 in amino acids: CASSQVTSGRINTGELFF. CDR3 nucleotide sequence: TGCGCCAGCAGCCAAGTTACTAGCGGGAGAATAAACACCGGGGAGCTGTTTTTT. The V and J genes are TRBV4-3 and TRBJ2-2, with 11 positions matching TRBD2. The V segment lost 1 base and the J segment 2 bases; nucleotides outside the gene matches: 6. Germline V gene lookup returns CDR1 LGHNA and CDR2 YSLEER. CDR3 length equals 18 residues.